The clone carrying this TCR beta chain was recorded many times. The data were obtained in a study of HIV-infected children after antiretroviral therapy interruption. Study-wide background: Samples from the continuous-treatment group were taken at weeks 0, 48 and 150.

Germline V gene sequence: CDR1 SGHRS, CDR2 YFSETQ. The CDR3 sequence is 14 residues long. V was pared by 4 bases and J by 5 bases, with 7 bases of the junction left unmatched. Treatment reported: PENTA 11 planned treatment interruption arm or continuous ART arm. A 3' RACE protocol on RNA, with unique molecular identifiers, produced the TCR library. TCRdb recomputed calls from the 3' RACE reads with MiXCR, one row per CDR3 protein. This repertoire shows about 89,000 distinct CDR3 sequences, under 8% found once; its top ten account for about 1.1%. The clonotype originates from a pool of human donors with HIV. The chain carries TRBV5-1 and TRBJ2-5; 8 bases match TRBD2. This specimen was CD45RA+ CD4+ T cells from PBMCs, pooled from several time points, taken from a donor given antiretroviral therapy, either interrupted or continuous. The sample's subset: naive CD4+ CD45RA+ CD45RO- T cells. DNA of the CDR3: TGCGCCAGCAGCCCCGGGACTAGGGCCGAGACCCAGTACTTC. Its translation: CASSPGTRAETQYF.